The T cell receptor beta chain under discussion was sequenced for a study of memory CD4+ T cells and cytomegalovirus serostatus (dated 2019 in TCRdb). At the level of the whole study: The cohort comprised 33 healthy Belgian adults, 9 CMV seropositive and around 24 CMV seronegative. To replicate a published TCR-based CMV serostatus classifier, the study sequenced CD4+ memory TCRbeta repertoires from a Belgian cohort whose cytomegalovirus serostatus was known.

Paper-wide results and their limitations: Of around 160 previously reported CMV-associated TCRbeta sequences, over 65 appeared in the CD4+ memory repertoires, each in one to five individuals. For CMV serostatus prediction, a median bootstrapped AUC of about 0.95 was reached with the original framework, and a median bootstrapped AUC of about 0.89 was reached with a US-trained random forest. Unlike the original study, which covered naive and memory CD4+ and CD8+ populations, the Belgian study sequenced only CD4+CD45RO+ memory cells. The results were interpreted as suggesting that the CMV-associated TCR signature is largely present in the CD4+ memory repertoire. On the Belgian cohort, the classifier based on the original framework reached a median bootstrapped AUC of approximately 0.95, with a 95% CI of 0.76-1.00.

Genomic DNA was extracted from sorted cells with the Quick-DNA Microprep Kit. Amplification of TCRbeta DNA was done with the immunoSEQ hsTCRbeta kit, following the protocol from the manufacturer. An Illumina MiSeq instrument was used to sequence the TCRbeta libraries. Per the authors' processing: After out-of-frame sequences were removed, millions of distinct TCRbeta sequences remained, averaging around 61,000 per individual. Two values were used to score each individual: the count of under 200 previously reported CMV-associated TCRbeta sequences and the total count of productive distinct TCRbeta sequences. A beta-binomial model was reimplemented in Python, and scikit-learn random forests with default parameters were trained on data from the US cohort. Classifier performance on the Belgian cohort was summarized as median AUC with percentile confidence intervals over 10,000 bootstrap iterations. As stored in TCRdb, this immuneACCESS dataset retains in-frame rearrangements with V and J assigned. A fraction of the clones does not appear; measured against another copy, unresolved V genes explain less than half of the discrepancy, and the remainder lacks a known reason. V, J and clone size are taken as reported in that table, and D and trimming were inferred from the DNA itself. This sample holds approximately 46,000 clones; about 80% were observed only once. Around 1.1% of the sample is taken by the ten largest.

Remarks on this clone: Its antigen is still unknown. It has no much larger one-base neighbor in the sample; base qualities were not kept.

A FACSAria II was used to sort memory CD4+ T cells, defined as single viable CD3+CD4+CD8-CD45RO+ cells. CMV serostatus was assessed using a Roche Elecsys assay, by which serum IgG against CMV pp150, pp28, p38 and p52 was detected. Following thawing, total CD4+ T cells were enriched through positive selection using CD4 magnetic microbeads. The samples came from a different study that was designed specifically to examine the CD4+ T cell memory repertoire. Peripheral blood mononuclear cells were isolated and cryopreserved following standard operating procedures; serum was stored at -80 °C. The staining relied on CD3-PerCP (BW264/56), CD4-APC (RPA-T4), CD45RO-PE (UCHT1) and CD8-Pacific Orange (3B5) antibodies, and Sytox blue was used to exclude non-viable cells. Here V drops 7 bases and J drops 3 bases, and the junction holds 10 bases not matched to any gene. CDR1 LNHDA and CDR2 SQIVND are derived from the germline V gene (reference sequence). Counted from cysteine to phenylalanine, this CDR3 has 16 amino acids. Of the read, only the CDR3 DNA is kept; its 48 bases are in frame from base 1.

The TCR was taken from an adult in good health and CMV-seronegative. The receptor chain draws on TRBV19 and TRBJ2-2; the central 8 bases match TRBD1. Sequencing used memory CD4+ T cells from blood. The CDR3: CASKDGGQAYTGELFF. The DNA sequence is given as TGTGCCAGTAAAGACGGGGGACAGGCTTACACCGGGGAGCTGTTTTTT.